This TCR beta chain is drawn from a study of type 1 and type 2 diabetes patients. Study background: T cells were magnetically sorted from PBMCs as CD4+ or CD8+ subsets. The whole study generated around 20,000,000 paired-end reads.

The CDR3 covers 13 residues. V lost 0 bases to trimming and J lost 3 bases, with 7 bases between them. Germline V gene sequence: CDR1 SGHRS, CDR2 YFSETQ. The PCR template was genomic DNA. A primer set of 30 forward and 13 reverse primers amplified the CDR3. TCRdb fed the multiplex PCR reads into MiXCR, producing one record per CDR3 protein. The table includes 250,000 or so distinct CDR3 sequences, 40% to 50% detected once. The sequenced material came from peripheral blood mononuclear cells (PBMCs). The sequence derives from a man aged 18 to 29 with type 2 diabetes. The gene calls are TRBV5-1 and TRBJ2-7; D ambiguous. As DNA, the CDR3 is TGCGCCAGCAGCTTGGACCCGAACTACGAGCAGTACTTC. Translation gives CASSLDPNYEQYF.